This entry lists 27 T cell receptor beta chains sequenced from one sample in a study of Graves' ophthalmopathy and Graves' hyperthyroidism. Amplification of the TCR beta CDR3 regions used RNA transcripts (as template). Second-round multiplex PCR came after a first-round RT-PCR that employed HTBI primers. From the multiplex PCR reads, TCRdb called clonotypes with MiXCR, one entry per CDR3 protein. Of hundreds of thousands of distinct CDR3 sequences listed, around 21% were seen once; the top ten hold under 3%. The sample comprised peripheral blood. These TCRs come from a young woman with stable Graves' hyperthyroidism.

The V and J genes are TRBV19 and TRBJ2-3; D ambiguous. This CDR3 spans 17 amino acids. Trimming took 0 bases from V and 2 from J, leaving 15 bases between them. Germline loops: CDR1 LNHDA, CDR2 SQIVND (reference sequence). The CDR3 loop reads CASSIDLGPGYTDTQYF. The DNA for the CDR3 is TGTGCCAGTAGTATAGATCTCGGTCCCGGCTACACAGATACGCAGTATTTT.

This clonotype was seen at least ten times. The rearrangement uses TRBV6-2 or TRBV6-3 and TRBJ2-7, with a weak D call TRBD1 (6 bases). The CDR3 has 13 amino acids. Trimming stripped 6 bases from V and 3 bases from J, with 12 bases between. Per germline, CDR1 MNHEY and CDR2 SVGEGT. CDR3 nucleotide sequence: TGTGCCAGCAGCCCCGGACAGATCTACGAGCAGTACTTC. This encodes CASSPGQIYEQYF.

Many counts were recorded for this clonotype. The chain combines TRBV7-2 with TRBJ1-6; no firm D call. Trimming cost V 4 bases and J 10 bases, with 5 bases left between them. The V gene's germline CDR1 is SGHTA and CDR2 FQGNSA. The CDR3 is made up of 11 amino acids. DNA of the CDR3: TGTGCCAGCAGCTCCACCTCACCCCTCCACTTT. Its protein product is CASSSTSPLHF.

This clonotype was seen repeatedly, ten times or more. V and J are TRBV12-3 or TRBV12-4 and TRBJ2-7; D possibly corresponds to TRBD1 (5 bases). The CDR3 runs to 12 residues. Trimming left V 5 bases short and J 4 bases short, with 9 bases between. CDR3 region: CASSPREYEQYF. Here the CDR3 DNA reads TGTGCCAGCAGTCCCAGGGAATACGAGCAGTACTTC.

This clonotype came up many times. The chain couples TRBV20-1 to TRBJ1-6; D perhaps matches TRBD1 (6 bases). CDR1 is DFQATT, CDR2 SNEGSKA, per germline (reference sequence). CDR3 length: 13 residues. V was pared by 6 bases and J by 12 bases, with 18 bases between. This CDR3 is CSARDKEFEPLHF. In DNA, the CDR3 is TGCAGTGCCCGGGACAAGGAATTTGAACCCCTCCACTTT.

This clonotype appeared many times. This chain joins TRBV12-3 or TRBV12-4 and TRBJ1-3; TRBD1 aligns across 8 bases. This CDR3 is built from 14 residues. V lost 5 bases, J lost 2 bases, and 2 bases stayed unmatched. CDR3 DNA sequence: TGTGCCAGCAGTCAACAGGGGGCTGGAAACACCATATATTTT. Translated, it gives CASSQQGAGNTIYF.

This clonotype has ten or more counts. This chain's CDR3 is CASSGDSSQGTQYF. CDR3 coding DNA: TGTGCCAGCTCAGGGGACAGCTCCCAGGGGACCCAGTACTTC. The V and J genes are TRBV18 and TRBJ2-5; 7 bases are a match to TRBD1. The germline V gene has CDR1 KGHSH and CDR2 LQKENI. The V segment lost 5 bases and the J segment 7 bases; nucleotides outside the gene matches: 10. The CDR3 runs to 14 residues.

The chain uses TRBV11-2 and TRBJ2-7; possible D gene TRBD1, 5 bases. The CDR3 extends over 14 amino acids. The V and J ends lost 1 base and 2 bases respectively, with 9 bases between them. Germline V gene sequence: CDR1 SGHAT, CDR2 FQNNGV. The CDR3 DNA reads as TGTGCCAGCAGCTTAGGCAGGGCCCCCTACGAGCAGTACTTC. Amino acids: CASSLGRAPYEQYF.

The chain links TRBV7-9 to TRBJ1-2, with D unclear. There are 15 residues in the CDR3. Trimming cost V 5 bases and J 0 bases, with 13 bases left between them. The V gene's germline CDR1 is SEHNR and CDR2 FQNEAQ (reference sequence). CDR3 DNA sequence: TGTGCCAGCAGCCCCCCTGGGAGCGCTAACTATGGCTACACCTTC. Translating gives CASSPPGSANYGYTF. Based on the CDR3 plus reference TRBV7-9 and TRBJ1-2, the full variable domain is DTGVSQNPRHKITKRGQNVTFRCDPISEHNRLYWYRQTLGQGPEFLTYFQNEAQLEKSRLLSDRFSAERPKGSFSTLEIQRTEQGDSAMYLCASSPPGSANYGYTFGSGTRLTVV.

In this sample, this clonotype turned up many times. V is TRBV15 and J is TRBJ2-7; D possibly matches TRBD1 or TRBD2 (6 bases each). The germline CDR1 and CDR2 sequences are LNHNV and YYDKDF (reference sequence). CDR3 size: 15 residues. V was trimmed by 3 bases and J by 7 bases, leaving 19 bases between them. In DNA, the CDR3 is TGTGCCACCAGCAGGGGAGGACAGCCTCCTGAAGAGCAGTACTTC. Translating it yields CATSRGGQPPEEQYF.

This chain links TRBV29-1 with TRBJ2-2; 8 positions agree with TRBD1. Germline V gene lookup returns CDR1 SQVTM and CDR2 ANQGSEA. The junction had 5 bases not matched to a gene; V was cut back by 7 bases and J by 4 bases. This CDR3 comprises 13 residues. CDR3 bases: TGCAGCGCTCGGACAGGGACCACCGGGGAGCTGTTTTTT. Translation gives CSARTGTTGELFF.

This clonotype turned up a few times. The V gene is TRBV12-5, the J gene TRBJ2-5; no clear D gene. The germline V gene encodes CDR1 LGHNT and CDR2 FRNRAP. The CDR3 covers 11 residues. The ends were cut back, 11 bases at V and 7 bases at J, with 14 bases in the middle. In DNA form, the CDR3 reads TGTGCTTCTGGGGAACTCGGGACCCAGTACTTC. This codes for CASGELGTQYF.

This clonotype was found many times. The V gene is TRBV7-2, the J gene TRBJ1-2; no firm D call. Germline V lookup: CDR1 SGHTA, CDR2 FQGNSA. This CDR3 region has 13 residues. The V gene lost 3 bases and the J gene lost 3 bases, with 8 bases spanning the gap. This chain's CDR3 is CASSFSKDYGYTF. The DNA of the CDR3 is TGTGCCAGCAGCTTCAGTAAAGACTATGGCTACACCTTC.

This chain joins TRBV6-2 or TRBV6-3 and TRBJ1-5; 8 nucleotides agree with TRBD1. Germline V lookup: CDR1 MNHEY, CDR2 SVGEGT. The CDR3 loop spans 18 amino acids. With V trimmed by 0 bases and J by 0 bases, 7 bases remained unmatched. Here the CDR3 reads CASSYSRTGGYSNQPQHF. Written as DNA, the CDR3 is TGTGCCAGCAGTTACTCGAGAACAGGGGGTTATAGCAATCAGCCCCAGCATTTT.

The chain employs TRBV10-3 and TRBJ1-1; D is unresolved. The CDR3 totals 12 residues. Germline assignment: CDR1 ENHRY and CDR2 SYGVKD. Trimming left V 3 bases short and J 6 bases short, with 8 bases between. CDR3 amino acids: CAISDLGAEAFF. Here the CDR3 DNA reads TGTGCCATCAGTGATTTGGGAGCTGAAGCTTTCTTT.

This clonotype was observed at least ten times. The gene calls are TRBV12-3 or TRBV12-4 and TRBJ2-2; 9 bases line up with TRBD1. V shed 2 bases and J 3 bases; nucleotides not matched to a gene: 10. The CDR3 is made up of 18 amino acids. The CDR3 sequence: CASSLRRGQGIHTGELFF. For the CDR3, the DNA is TGTGCCAGCAGTTTAAGGAGGGGACAGGGAATCCACACCGGGGAGCTGTTTTTT.

This clonotype came up many times. The gene calls are TRBV15 and TRBJ2-5, with D uncertain. CDR1 is LNHNV, CDR2 YYDKDF, per germline (reference sequence). V lost 3 bases and J lost 0, with 5 bases in between. The CDR3 runs 13 residues. The CDR3 DNA reads TGTGCCACCAGCAGGGTTTACCAAGAGACCCAGTACTTC. Translating gives CATSRVYQETQYF.

On this clonotype: Possible read error: a much larger clone is one base away. This chain connects TRBV29-1 to TRBJ2-5; 8 nucleotides match TRBD2. CDR1 and CDR2 from the germline V gene are SQVTM and ANQGSEA. J lost 8 bases, V lost 8 bases, and 10 bases had no gene match. This CDR3 has 12 amino acids. The CDR3 protein is CSLGAGGDTQYF. CDR3 coding DNA: TGCAGCCTCGGGGCGGGAGGAGATACCCAGTACTTC. The full variable domain, its missing parts supplied by reference TRBV29-1 and TRBJ2-5, is SAVISQKPSRDICQRGTSLTIQCQVDSQVTMMFWYRQQPGQSLTLIATANQGSEATYESGFVIDKFPISRPNLTFSTLTVSNMSPEDSSIYLCSLGAGGDTQYFGPGTRLLVL.

This clonotype was picked up many times. J is TRBJ2-5 and V is TRBV20-1; D might be TRBD1 or TRBD2, each matching 5 bases. The V end was cut by 4 bases, the J end by 1 base, with 16 bases between. Germline CDR1 DFQATT, CDR2 SNEGSKA (reference sequence). The CDR3 totals 15 residues. The CDR3 reads CSANPPGAGQETQYF. The DNA for the CDR3 is TGCAGTGCTAACCCGCCTGGGGCGGGCCAAGAGACCCAGTACTTC.

This clonotype was seen many times. The chain has TRBV10-2 and TRBJ2-4; TRBD2 matches 13 bases. J lost 8 bases, V lost 6 bases, and 7 bases had no gene match. The CDR3 has 15 amino acids. Germline V gene lookup returns CDR1 WSHSY and CDR2 SAAADI. CDR3 bases: TGCGCCAGCAGAAGACAGGGACTAGCGGGATACATTCAGTACTTC. Its protein is CASRRQGLAGYIQYF.

Many counts were recorded for this clonotype. The V gene is TRBV25-1, the J gene TRBJ2-5, with 10 bases identical to TRBD2. Trimming took 4 bases from V and 2 from J; bases not matched to a gene: 4. This CDR3 is 15 amino acids long. Germline V lookup: CDR1 MGHDK, CDR2 SYGVNS. The CDR3 region has the DNA TGTGCCAGCAGTGGTCTAGCGGGGGAACAAGAGACCCAGTACTTC. Encoded protein: CASSGLAGEQETQYF.

This clonotype was counted between two and nine times. The V gene is TRBV4-1, the J gene TRBJ2-2; TRBD1 matches at 7 bases. V lost 5 bases to trimming and J lost 2 bases; unmatched junction nucleotides: 5. Germline V gives CDR1 MGHRA, CDR2 YSYEKL. CDR3 length: 15 residues. The CDR3, as DNA: TGCGCCAGCAGCGTCCGGGACAGTAACACCGGGGAGCTGTTTTTT. Encoded protein: CASSVRDSNTGELFF.

The sample holds one count of this clonotype. V is TRBV12-3 or TRBV12-4 and J is TRBJ1-2; tentatively, D is TRBD1 (5 bases). The CDR3 has 14 amino acids. V was pared by 7 bases and J by 4 bases, with 16 bases between. CDR3 protein: CASITRRGGYGYTF. The CDR3 region has the DNA TGTGCCAGCATTACGCGTCGGGGGGGCTATGGCTACACCTTC.

This clonotype was detected many times. The chain links TRBV6-5 to TRBJ2-7, with unresolved D. V was shortened by 1 base and J by 9 bases, with 7 bases between the two germline ends. The CDR3 length is 11 residues. Germline V gene data show CDR1 as MNHEY and CDR2 as SVGAGI. CDR3 sequence reads: CASSYFNRQYF. As DNA, the CDR3 is TGTGCCAGCAGTTACTTTAATCGGCAGTACTTC.

In this sample, this clonotype turned up many times. The CDR3 loop reads CASSLVGWGTSAYEQYF. DNA of the CDR3: TGTGCCAGCAGTTTAGTGGGATGGGGGACTAGTGCCTACGAGCAGTACTTC. The rearrangement links TRBV12-3 or TRBV12-4 to TRBJ2-7; 8 nucleotides line up with TRBD2. The CDR3 loop spans 17 amino acids. The V and J ends lost 1 base and 2 bases, in that order; junction bases with no gene match: 10.

This chain links TRBV6-1 with TRBJ2-5; 7 positions match TRBD1. The CDR3 is 16 amino acids. The V gene's germline CDR1 is MNHNS and CDR2 SASEGT. Germline trimming cut 7 bases from V and 1 base from J; bases unmatched to any gene: 12. CDR3 nucleotides: TGTGCCAGCATTGGGATACGACAGGGAGTCCAAGAGACCCAGTACTTC. Translated, it gives CASIGIRQGVQETQYF.

The sample holds many counts of this clonotype. The V and J genes are TRBV27 and TRBJ1-6; D is perhaps TRBD1 (6 bases). CDR3 size: 16 residues. The germline gives CDR1 MNHEY, CDR2 SMNVEV (reference sequence). With 5 bases removed from V and 8 bases from J, the gap between germline ends came to 19 bases. CDR3 sequence reads: CASSEPRGSLYSPLHF. The DNA of the CDR3 is TGTGCCAGCAGTGAACCCAGGGGATCTCTGTATTCACCCCTCCACTTT.